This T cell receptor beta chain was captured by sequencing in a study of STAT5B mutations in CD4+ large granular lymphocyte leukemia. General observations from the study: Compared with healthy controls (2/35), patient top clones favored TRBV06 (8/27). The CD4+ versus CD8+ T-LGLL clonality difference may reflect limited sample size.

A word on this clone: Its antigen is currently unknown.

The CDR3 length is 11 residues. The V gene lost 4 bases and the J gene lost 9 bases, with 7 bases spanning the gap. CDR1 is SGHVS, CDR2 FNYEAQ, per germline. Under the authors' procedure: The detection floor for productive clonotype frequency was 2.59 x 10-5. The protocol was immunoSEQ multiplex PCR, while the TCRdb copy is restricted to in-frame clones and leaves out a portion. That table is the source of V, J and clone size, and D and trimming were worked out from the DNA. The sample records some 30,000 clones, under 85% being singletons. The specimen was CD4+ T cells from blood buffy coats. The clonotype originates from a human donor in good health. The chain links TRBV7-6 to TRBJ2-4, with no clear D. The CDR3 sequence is CASSSEGIQYF. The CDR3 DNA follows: TGTGCCAGCAGCTCGGAAGGCATTCAGTACTTC.